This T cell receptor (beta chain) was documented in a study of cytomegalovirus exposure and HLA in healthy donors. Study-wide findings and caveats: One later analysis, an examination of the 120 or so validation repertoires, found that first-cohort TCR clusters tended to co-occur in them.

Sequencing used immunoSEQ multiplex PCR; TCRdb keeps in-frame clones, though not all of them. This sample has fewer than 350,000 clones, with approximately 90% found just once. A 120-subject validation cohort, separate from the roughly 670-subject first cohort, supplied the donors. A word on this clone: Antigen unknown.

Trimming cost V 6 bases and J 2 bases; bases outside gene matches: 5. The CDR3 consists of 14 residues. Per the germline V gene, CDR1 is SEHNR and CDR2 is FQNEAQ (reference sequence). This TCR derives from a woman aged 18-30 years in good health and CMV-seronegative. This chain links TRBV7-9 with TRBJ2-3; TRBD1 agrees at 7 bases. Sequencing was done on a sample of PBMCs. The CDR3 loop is CASRLGQYTDTQYF. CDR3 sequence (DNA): TGTGCCAGCAGATTGGGACAGTACACAGATACGCAGTATTTT. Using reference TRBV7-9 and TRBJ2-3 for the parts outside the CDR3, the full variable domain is DTGVSQNPRHKITKRGQNVTFRCDPISEHNRLYWYRQTLGQGPEFLTYFQNEAQLEKSRLLSDRFSAERPKGSFSTLEIQRTEQGDSAMYLCASRLGQYTDTQYFGPGTRLTVL.